This TCR beta chain was sequenced during a study of post-analysis software for immune sequencing data. Study observations and caveats: Comparison of patients with controls showed five or six TRBV segments more frequent in patients, TRBV5-6, TRBV5-1 and TRBV20-1 among them.

This clonotype was recorded a few times. Its antigen is unknown. The CDR3 totals 15 residues. Germline lookup yields CDR1 DFQATT and CDR2 SNEGSKA (reference sequence). V gave up 5 bases and J gave up 0 bases, with 14 bases separating them. cDNA libraries of TCR beta carried unique molecular identifiers. TCRdb itself ran the PCR reads through MiXCR, one entry per CDR3 protein. The sample comprises about 430,000 distinct CDR3 sequences, more than 30% of which are singletons, and 7.6% rests with the top ten. The rearrangement uses TRBV20-1 and TRBJ2-1; D is possibly TRBD2 (7 bases). Sequencing used blood. This TCR derives from a girl aged 2 to 9 with multiple sclerosis. As DNA, the CDR3 is TGCAGTGCTCGCGGGGGCCCTAGCTCCTACAATGAGCAGTTCTTC. Protein product: CSARGGPSSYNEQFF.